The 17 T cell receptor beta chains below come from one sample, sequenced in a study of T cell clones after liver transplantation. Repertoires were generated with immunoSEQ multiplex PCR, while TCRdb's copy carries only in-frame clones and drops some. The sample lists roughly 19,000 clones; roughly 74% were seen once. The specimen comprised CD8+ T cells from blood, sampled less than 70 months after liver transplant. The receptors derive from a human patient who received a liver transplant. These T cells may partly come from the graft donor.

The CDR3 bases are TGTGCCAGCAGCGGTGGAAGGACTAGCGGCACAGATACGCAGTATTTT. Its translation is CASSGGRTSGTDTQYF. This chain uses TRBV9 with TRBJ2-3; TRBD2 matches 9 bases. In germline, CDR1 is SGDLS, CDR2 YYNGEE. The CDR3 covers 16 residues. Trimming cost V 3 bases and J 1 base; bases outside gene matches: 6.

This chain uses TRBV5-4 with TRBJ2-7; 10 bases agree with TRBD2. This CDR3 spans 14 amino acids. Per germline, CDR1 SGHNT and CDR2 YYREEE (reference sequence). V lost 2 bases and J lost 4; bases outside the gene matches: 3. The CDR3 reads CASSFELAGYEQYF. In nucleotides, the CDR3 is TGTGCCAGCAGCTTTGAACTAGCGGGGTACGAGCAGTACTTC.

The chain combines TRBV7-3 with TRBJ2-1; TRBD2 agrees at 7 bases. Germline trimming cut 8 bases from V and 6 bases from J; bases unmatched to any gene: 10. The germline CDR1 and CDR2 sequences are SGHTA and FQGTGA. The CDR3 totals 14 residues. CDR3 region: CASSYGASGNEQFF. CDR3 nucleotide sequence: TGTGCCAGCTCGTACGGGGCTAGCGGCAATGAGCAGTTCTTC. Filled out from reference TRBV7-3 and TRBJ2-1, the complete variable domain reads GAGVSQTPSNKVTEKGKYVELRCDPISGHTALYWYRQSLGQGPEFLIYFQGTGAADDSGLPNDRFFAVRPEGSVSTLKIQRTERGDSAVYLCASSYGASGNEQFFGPGTRLTVL.

The V gene is TRBV28, the J gene TRBJ2-3; D tentatively reads TRBD1 or TRBD2 (5 bases each). The V gene's germline CDR1 is MDHEN and CDR2 SYDVKM. Trimming pared 2 bases from V and 4 bases from J, leaving 16 bases between. The CDR3 has 16 amino acids. CDR3 DNA sequence: TGTGCCAGCAGTTTAACCCTAGCTAAGGGACCAGATACGCAGTATTTT. Its translation is CASSLTLAKGPDTQYF.

This clone showed up just a few times. The chain links TRBV27 to TRBJ2-1; TRBD2 aligns across 8 bases. CDR1 and CDR2 from the germline V gene are MNHEY and SMNVEV (reference sequence). The CDR3 runs 14 residues. Losses at the gene ends were 4 bases for V and 7 bases for J; bases not matched to a gene: 6. CDR3 DNA: TGTGCCAGCAGTTCGGGGGGGTTATTGAATGAGCAGTTCTTC. This encodes CASSSGGLLNEQFF.

V usage is TRBV11-3 and J usage is TRBJ2-3; tentatively, D is TRBD2 (5 bases). Germline values: CDR1 SGHNT, CDR2 YENEEA. This CDR3 spans 13 amino acids. V dropped 4 bases and J dropped 2 bases, with 7 bases sitting between them. DNA of the CDR3: TGTGCCAGCAGCTGGGGAGACACAGATACGCAGTATTTT. As protein: CASSWGDTDTQYF.

The chain employs TRBV28 and TRBJ1-4; D is unresolved. The CDR3 is made up of 14 amino acids. Germline values: CDR1 MDHEN, CDR2 SYDVKM. V gave up 2 bases and J gave up 3 bases, with 7 bases separating them. The CDR3, as DNA: TGTGCCAGCAGTTTAGTATACGCTAATGAAAAACTGTTTTTT. Translation: CASSLVYANEKLFF.

The V gene is TRBV5-1, the J gene TRBJ1-2; D call uncertain. CDR1 and CDR2 (germline): SGHRS, YFSETQ. The CDR3 runs 14 residues. Trimming shortened V by 0 bases and J by 8 bases, and 14 bases separated the two germline ends. The CDR3 coding sequence is TGCGCCAGCAGCTTGGAAACGGGTTTAGGCGGCTACACCTTC. It specifies CASSLETGLGGYTF.

The rearrangement joins TRBV7-6 to TRBJ1-1, with D possibly TRBD1 on 5 matching bases. With 0 bases removed from V and 0 bases from J, the gap between germline ends came to 14 bases. CDR1 and CDR2 from the germline V gene are SGHVS and FNYEAQ. This CDR3 comprises 17 residues. The CDR3 coding sequence is TGTGCCAGCAGCTTAGCCTCTTCGTCAGGGATGAACACTGAAGCTTTCTTT. Translation: CASSLASSSGMNTEAFF.

The chain links TRBV30 to TRBJ1-5, with unresolved D. CDR3 length: 15 residues. CDR1 is GTSNPN, CDR2 SVGIG, per germline (reference sequence). Deletions cut 1 base from V and 0 bases from J, with 10 bases between. The CDR3 is CAWSDGSDSNQPQHF. In nucleotides, the CDR3 is TGTGCCTGGAGTGATGGCTCCGATAGCAATCAGCCCCAGCATTTT.

The chain recombines TRBV7-9 with TRBJ1-4; TRBD1 aligns across 8 bases. Germline CDR1 reads SEHNR; CDR2 reads FQNEAQ (reference sequence). The V and J ends lost 6 bases and 8 bases, in that order; junction bases with no gene match: 2. The CDR3 contains 12 residues. The CDR3 nucleotides are TGTGCCAGCAGTCGACAGGGGGAAAAACTGTTTTTT. It specifies CASSRQGEKLFF.

V is TRBV7-9 and J is TRBJ2-7; TRBD1 or TRBD2 may be the D gene (5 bases each). Per the germline V gene, CDR1 is SEHNR and CDR2 is FQNEAQ (reference sequence). The CDR3 spans 16 residues. V was clipped by 1 base and J by 4 bases, with 17 bases between them. The CDR3 DNA follows: TGTGCCAGCAGCTTAGATCGGGGCCAAAACCCTTACGAGCAGTACTTC. Its protein is CASSLDRGQNPYEQYF.

This clone occurred once. The genes are TRBV28 and TRBJ2-2, with 8 bases identical to TRBD2. The CDR3 is made up of 16 amino acids. CDR1 MDHEN and CDR2 SYDVKM come from the germline V gene. With 2 bases clipped from V and 5 bases from J, the junction kept 7 bases outside the gene matches. The CDR3 DNA reads as TGTGCCAGCAGTTTAAGTGGCGGGGGGAAAACCGGGGAGCTGTTTTTT. Amino acids: CASSLSGGGKTGELFF.

The chain is built from TRBV13 and TRBJ2-2; 11 bases are a match to TRBD2. J was trimmed by 5 bases and V by 3 bases; bases with no gene match: 5. Germline V gene sequence: CDR1 PRHDT, CDR2 FYEKMQ (reference sequence). There are 16 residues in the CDR3. The CDR3: CASSFLAGGRTGELFF. The CDR3 DNA follows: TGTGCCAGCAGCTTCCTAGCGGGGGGAAGGACCGGGGAGCTGTTTTTT.

The genes are TRBV29-1 and TRBJ2-3; 9 bases are a match to TRBD2. Germline values: CDR1 SQVTM, CDR2 ANQGSEA. This CDR3 has 16 residues. The V segment lost 0 bases and the J segment 5 bases; nucleotides outside the gene matches: 9. CDR3 residues: CSVEEGLAGQRDTQYF. In DNA form, the CDR3 reads TGCAGCGTTGAAGAGGGGCTAGCGGGGCAGAGAGATACGCAGTATTTT.

The J gene is TRBJ1-5, the V gene TRBV30, with D maybe TRBD1 (5 bases). The CDR3 runs 14 residues. Germline V CDR1 and CDR2: GTSNPN, SVGIG (reference sequence). Trimming shortened V by 2 bases and J by 7 bases, and 15 bases separated the two germline ends. CDR3 amino acids: CAWSFGAETQPQHF. In DNA form, the CDR3 reads TGTGCCTGGAGTTTTGGGGCCGAAACCCAGCCCCAGCATTTT.

This CDR3 is CASSYSSGGNTEAFF. In DNA, the CDR3 is TGTGCCAGCAGTTACTCTTCGGGGGGGAACACTGAAGCTTTCTTT. This chain joins TRBV6-5 and TRBJ1-1, with D tentatively TRBD1 (5 bases). The CDR3 has 15 amino acids. The germline V gene has CDR1 MNHEY and CDR2 SVGAGI. Between the trimmed V and J ends, which lost 0 bases and 1 base, there was a span of 9 bases.